The present T cell receptor (beta chain) was sequenced within a study of cytomegalovirus exposure and HLA in healthy donors. Germline V gene data show CDR1 as LGHNA and CDR2 as YSLEER. V lost 0 bases, J lost 10 bases, and 18 bases stayed unmatched. The CDR3 has 19 residues. The PCR was carried out with 60 Vbeta primers and 13 Jbeta primers. This table comes from immunoSEQ multiplex PCR, and its TCRdb copy is limited to in-frame clones, with some not included. The sample contains 150,000 or so clones, around 79% of which appear only once. The receptor was derived from a female donor in good health and CMV-seronegative. The chain recombines TRBV4-3 with TRBJ2-1; 10 bases fit TRBD2. The specimen was PBMCs. In nucleotides, the CDR3 is TGCGCCAGCAGCCAAGACTCCTCCGGGACGAGCGGGGGGGCTTGGGAGCAGTTCTTC. Translating gives CASSQDSSGTSGGAWEQFF.